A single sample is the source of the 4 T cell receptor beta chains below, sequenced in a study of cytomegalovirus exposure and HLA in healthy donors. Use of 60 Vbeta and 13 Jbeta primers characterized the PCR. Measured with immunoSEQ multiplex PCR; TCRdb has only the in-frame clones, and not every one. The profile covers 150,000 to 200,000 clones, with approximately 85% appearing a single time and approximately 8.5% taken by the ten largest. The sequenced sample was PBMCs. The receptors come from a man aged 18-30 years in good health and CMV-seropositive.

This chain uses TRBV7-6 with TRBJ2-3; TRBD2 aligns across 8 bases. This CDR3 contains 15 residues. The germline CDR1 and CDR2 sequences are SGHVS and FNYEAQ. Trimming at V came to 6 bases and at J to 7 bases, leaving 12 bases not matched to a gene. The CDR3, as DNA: TGTGCCAGCAGACCCTCCGGGGGGGCCGTAAATACGCAGTATTTT. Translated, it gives CASRPSGGAVNTQYF.

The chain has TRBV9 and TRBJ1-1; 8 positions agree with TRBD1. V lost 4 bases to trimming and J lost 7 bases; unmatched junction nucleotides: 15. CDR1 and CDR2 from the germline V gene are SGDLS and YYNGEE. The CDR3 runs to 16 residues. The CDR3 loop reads CASSTQTPGGYGEAFF. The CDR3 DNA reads TGTGCCAGCAGCACCCAAACTCCAGGGGGCTACGGTGAAGCTTTCTTT.

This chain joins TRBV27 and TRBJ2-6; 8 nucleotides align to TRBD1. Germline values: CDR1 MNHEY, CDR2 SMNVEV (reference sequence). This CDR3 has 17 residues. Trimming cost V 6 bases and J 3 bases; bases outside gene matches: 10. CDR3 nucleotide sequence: TGTGCCAGCAGATCCTTCAGGGGGCCGGGTGGGGCCAACGTCCTGACTTTC. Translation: CASRSFRGPGGANVLTF.

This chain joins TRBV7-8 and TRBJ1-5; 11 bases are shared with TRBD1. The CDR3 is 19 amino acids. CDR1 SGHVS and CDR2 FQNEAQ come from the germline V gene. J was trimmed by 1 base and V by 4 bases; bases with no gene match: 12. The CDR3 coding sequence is TGTGCCAGCAGCTCTCACCGGGACAGGGGGTTATTGAGCAATCAGCCCCAGCATTTT. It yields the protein CASSSHRDRGLLSNQPQHF.